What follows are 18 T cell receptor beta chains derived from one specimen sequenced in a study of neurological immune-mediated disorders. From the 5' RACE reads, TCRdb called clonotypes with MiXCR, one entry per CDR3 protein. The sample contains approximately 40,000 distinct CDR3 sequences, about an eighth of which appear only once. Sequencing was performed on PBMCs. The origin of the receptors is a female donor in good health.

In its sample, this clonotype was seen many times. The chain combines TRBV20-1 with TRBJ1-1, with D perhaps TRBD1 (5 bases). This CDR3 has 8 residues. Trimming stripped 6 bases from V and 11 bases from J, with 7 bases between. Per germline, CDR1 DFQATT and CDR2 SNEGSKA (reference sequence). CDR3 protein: CSAGRAFF. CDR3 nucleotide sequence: TGCAGTGCGGGACGGGCTTTCTTT.

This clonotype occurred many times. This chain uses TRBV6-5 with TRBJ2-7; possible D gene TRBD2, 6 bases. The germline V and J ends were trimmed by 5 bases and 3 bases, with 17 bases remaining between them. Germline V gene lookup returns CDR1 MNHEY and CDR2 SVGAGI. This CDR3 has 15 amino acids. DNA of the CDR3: TGTGCCAGCAGTACAGGAGGGGCGGGCGGCTACGAGCAGTACTTC. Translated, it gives CASSTGGAGGYEQYF.

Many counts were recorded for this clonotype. The CDR3 DNA reads TGTGCCAGCAGCTCCAAATCCCGAAAGTTGGATACGCAGTATTTT. Translating gives CASSSKSRKLDTQYF. The V call is TRBV5-5, the J call TRBJ2-3; no clear D. The CDR3 contains 15 residues. Germline V gene data show CDR1 as SGHKS and CDR2 as YYEKEE (reference sequence). Trimming removed 3 bases at V and 6 bases at J, with 17 bases between. The whole variable domain, filled in from reference TRBV5-5 and TRBJ2-3, reads DAGVTQSPTHLIKTRGQQVTLRCSPISGHKSVSWYQQVLGQGPQFIFQYYEKEERGRGNFPDRFSARQFPNYSSELNVNALLLGDSALYLCASSSKSRKLDTQYFGPGTRLTVL.

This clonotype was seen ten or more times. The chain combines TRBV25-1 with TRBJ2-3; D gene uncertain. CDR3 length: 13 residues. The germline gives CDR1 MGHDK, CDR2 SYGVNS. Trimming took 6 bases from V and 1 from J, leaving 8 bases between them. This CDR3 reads CASSRLGTDTQYF. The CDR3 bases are TGTGCCAGCAGCAGATTGGGCACAGATACGCAGTATTTT.

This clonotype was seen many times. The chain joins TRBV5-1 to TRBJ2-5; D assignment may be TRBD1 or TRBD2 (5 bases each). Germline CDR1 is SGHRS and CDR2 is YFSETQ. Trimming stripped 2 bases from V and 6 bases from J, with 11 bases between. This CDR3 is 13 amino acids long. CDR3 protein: CASSLDQGQTQYF. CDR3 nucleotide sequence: TGCGCCAGCAGCTTAGATCAGGGACAGACCCAGTACTTC.

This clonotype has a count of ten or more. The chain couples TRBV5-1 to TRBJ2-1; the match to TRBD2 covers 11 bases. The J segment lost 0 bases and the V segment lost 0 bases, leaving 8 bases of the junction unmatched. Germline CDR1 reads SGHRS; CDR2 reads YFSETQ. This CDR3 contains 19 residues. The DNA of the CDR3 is TGCGCCAGCAGCTTGGTAACTAGCGGGGGCCTCCGCTCCTACAATGAGCAGTTCTTC. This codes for CASSLVTSGGLRSYNEQFF. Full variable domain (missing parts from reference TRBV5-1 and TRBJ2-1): KAGVTQTPRYLIKTRGQQVTLSCSPISGHRSVSWYQQTPGQGLQFLFEYFSETQRNKGNFPGRFSGRQFSNSRSEMNVSTLELGDSALYLCASSLVTSGGLRSYNEQFFGPGTRLTVL.

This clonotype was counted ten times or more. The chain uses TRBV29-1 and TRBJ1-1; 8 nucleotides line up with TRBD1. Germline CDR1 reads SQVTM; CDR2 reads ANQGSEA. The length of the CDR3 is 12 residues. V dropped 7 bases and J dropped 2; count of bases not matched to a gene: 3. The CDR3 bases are TGCAGCGCTGACAGGGGTAACACTGAAGCTTTCTTT. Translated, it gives CSADRGNTEAFF.

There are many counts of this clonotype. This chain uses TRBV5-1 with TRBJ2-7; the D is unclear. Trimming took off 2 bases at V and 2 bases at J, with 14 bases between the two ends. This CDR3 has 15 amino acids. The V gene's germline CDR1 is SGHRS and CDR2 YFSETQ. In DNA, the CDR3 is TGCGCCAGCAGCTTCCAGCCGGGCCAGACCTACGAGCAGTACTTC. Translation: CASSFQPGQTYEQYF.

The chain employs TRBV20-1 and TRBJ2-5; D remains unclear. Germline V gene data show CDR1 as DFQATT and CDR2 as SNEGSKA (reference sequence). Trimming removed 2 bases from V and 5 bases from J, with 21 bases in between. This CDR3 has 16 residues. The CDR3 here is CSARSAAPALVETQYF. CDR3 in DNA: TGCAGTGCTAGATCTGCAGCTCCGGCTTTGGTGGAGACCCAGTACTTC.

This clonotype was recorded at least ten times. As DNA, the CDR3 is TGTGCCAGCTGTTCGCAGGGGTCCGAGCAGTACTTC. Translation gives CASCSQGSEQYF. V is TRBV27 and J is TRBJ2-7; a possible D gene is TRBD1 (6 bases). V was trimmed by 8 bases and J by 6 bases, leaving 14 bases between them. Germline values: CDR1 MNHEY, CDR2 SMNVEV (reference sequence). The CDR3 contains 12 residues.

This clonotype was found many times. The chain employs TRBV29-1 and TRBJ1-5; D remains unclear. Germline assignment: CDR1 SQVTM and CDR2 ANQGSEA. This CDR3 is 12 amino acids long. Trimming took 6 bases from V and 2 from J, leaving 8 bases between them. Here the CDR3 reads CSVRQGNQPQHF. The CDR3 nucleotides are TGCAGCGTCCGTCAAGGCAATCAGCCCCAGCATTTT.

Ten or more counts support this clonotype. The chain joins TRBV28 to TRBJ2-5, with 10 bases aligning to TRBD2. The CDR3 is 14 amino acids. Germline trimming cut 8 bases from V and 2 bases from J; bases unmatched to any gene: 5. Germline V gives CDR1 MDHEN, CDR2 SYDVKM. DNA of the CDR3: TGTGCCAGCCGCACTAGCGGGATACAAGAGACCCAGTACTTC. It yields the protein CASRTSGIQETQYF.

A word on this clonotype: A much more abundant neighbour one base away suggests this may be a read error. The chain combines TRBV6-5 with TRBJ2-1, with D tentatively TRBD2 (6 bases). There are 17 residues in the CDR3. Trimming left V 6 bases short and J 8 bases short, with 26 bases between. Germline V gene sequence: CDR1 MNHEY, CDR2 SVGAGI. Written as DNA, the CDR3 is TGTGCCAGCAGAAACGGGGGTAGCTGGAGGGCACAGTATGAGCAGTTCTTC. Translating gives CASRNGGSWRAQYEQFF.

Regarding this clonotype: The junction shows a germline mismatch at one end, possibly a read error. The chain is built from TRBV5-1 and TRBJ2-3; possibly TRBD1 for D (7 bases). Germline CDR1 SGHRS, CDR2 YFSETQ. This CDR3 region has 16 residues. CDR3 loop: CASSIAVAQGQDTQYF. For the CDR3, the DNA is TGTGCCAGCAGCATAGCGGTGGCGCAGGGACAGGATACGCAGTATTTT.

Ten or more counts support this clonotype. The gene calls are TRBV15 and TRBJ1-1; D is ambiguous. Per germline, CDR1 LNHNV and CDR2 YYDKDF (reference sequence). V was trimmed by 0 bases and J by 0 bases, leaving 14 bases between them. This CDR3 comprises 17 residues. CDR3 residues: CATSRDTKGSLNTEAFF. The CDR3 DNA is TGTGCCACCAGCAGAGATACAAAAGGCAGCTTGAACACTGAAGCTTTCTTT. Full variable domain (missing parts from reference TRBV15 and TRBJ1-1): DAMVIQNPRYQVTQFGKPVTLSCSQTLNHNVMYWYQQKSSQAPKLLFHYYDKDFNNEADTPDNFQSRRPNTSFCFLDIRSPGLGDTAMYLCATSRDTKGSLNTEAFFGQGTRLTVV.

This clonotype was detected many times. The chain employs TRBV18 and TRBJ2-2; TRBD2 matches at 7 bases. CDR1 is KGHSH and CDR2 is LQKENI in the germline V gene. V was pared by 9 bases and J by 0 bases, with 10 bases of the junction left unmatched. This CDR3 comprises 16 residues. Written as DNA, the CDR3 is TGTGCCAGTTCTCCGGGACTACCAACGAACACCGGGGAGCTGTTTTTT. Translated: CASSPGLPTNTGELFF.

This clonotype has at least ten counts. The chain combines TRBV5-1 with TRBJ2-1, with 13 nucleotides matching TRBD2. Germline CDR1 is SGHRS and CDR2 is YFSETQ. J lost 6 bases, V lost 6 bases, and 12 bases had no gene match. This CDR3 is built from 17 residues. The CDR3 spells CASTSGMTSGRSNEQFF. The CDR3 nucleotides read TGCGCCAGCACGTCTGGTATGACTAGCGGGAGGTCCAATGAGCAGTTCTTC.

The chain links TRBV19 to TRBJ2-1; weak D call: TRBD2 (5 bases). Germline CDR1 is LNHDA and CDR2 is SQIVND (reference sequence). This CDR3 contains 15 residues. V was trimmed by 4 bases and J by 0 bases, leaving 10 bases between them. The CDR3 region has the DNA TGTGCCAGTAGTAGGCTAGGGAGCTCCTACAATGAGCAGTTCTTC. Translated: CASSRLGSSYNEQFF.